This T cell receptor (beta chain) was recorded in a study of blood T cell repertoires in COVID-19. The overall study: The samples span acute and convalescent COVID-19 from the United States, Italy and Spain. PBMCs, B-cell-depleted T cells, or T cells provided the cDNA or gDNA that made up the material.

Methods used by the authors: Amplification of reference gene primers provided the estimated nucleated cell counts. Sequencing was performed with immunoSEQ multiplex PCR; in TCRdb, only in-frame clones are kept and a portion is missing. Clonal size and the V and J genes are those of that table, whereas D and trimming came from the DNA. The repertoire holds about 180,000 clones, around 80% seen once, with under 8.5% in the top ten. Trimming removed 1 base at V and 6 bases at J, with 7 bases between. Germline V CDR1 and CDR2: SGHAT, FQNNGV. The CDR3 contains 12 residues. Input material: peripheral blood. The rearrangement links TRBV11-2 to TRBJ2-7; possibly TRBD2 for D (5 bases). The origin of this receptor is a human donor in a cohort sampled during active COVID-19. CDR3 sequence: CASSLGGSEQYF. In DNA form, the CDR3 reads TGTGCCAGCAGCTTAGGAGGGTCCGAGCAGTACTTC.